This is a list of T cell receptor beta chains from one sample in a study of CD8 T cells in ankylosing spondylitis. Using its own MiXCR run on the 5' RACE reads, TCRdb lists one record per CDR3 protein. The sample includes about 540,000 distinct CDR3 sequences, roughly 12% of them seen just once. Sequencing was done on a sample of blood, either unsorted or a sorted T cell fraction (not recorded which). The receptors were sampled from a male donor with ankylosing spondylitis. Each CDR3 is given with its conserved first and last residue. A D gene is named only where the DNA matches it firmly. Only part of the rows carry a size: once, few, many, or a class if the clone is expanded.

v_call	j_call	clone_size	d_call	cdr3_aa	cdr3_nt
TRBV5-1	TRBJ1-2	NA	NA	CASSLVAGEGYTF	TGCGCCAGCAGCTTGGTTGCAGGGGAGGGCTACACCTTC
TRBV5-1	TRBJ2-5	few	TRBD2	CASRLAGGPQETQYF	TGCGCCAGCCGACTAGCGGGAGGACCGCAAGAGACCCAGTACTTC
TRBV12-3/TRBV12-4	TRBJ2-3	many	TRBD1	CASSLGTGVTDTQYF	TGTGCCAGCAGTTTAGGGACAGGGGTAACGGATACGCAGTATTTT
TRBV7-9	TRBJ2-6	many	NA	CASMVSGANVLTF	TGTGCCAGCATGGTCTCTGGGGCCAACGTCCTGACTTTC
TRBV20-1	TRBJ2-3	NA	NA	CSASIATGSKFTDTQYF	TGCAGTGCTAGCATTGCCACCGGGTCTAAATTCACAGATACGCAGTATTTT
TRBV3-1	TRBJ1-4	few	NA	CASSQGFGEKLFF	TGTGCCAGCAGCCAGGGCTTCGGGGAAAAACTGTTTTTT
TRBV20-1	TRBJ2-1	few	NA	CSARKLGEQFF	TGCAGTGCCAGAAAACTAGGTGAGCAGTTCTTC
TRBV7-2	TRBJ1-1	many	NA	CASSLGWNTEAFF	TGTGCCAGCAGCTTAGGTTGGAACACTGAAGCTTTCTTT
TRBV20-1	TRBJ2-7	few	TRBD2	CSARVPGRANYEQYF	TGCAGTGCTAGAGTCCCCGGGAGGGCCAACTACGAGCAGTACTTC
TRBV3-1	TRBJ1-6	few	NA	CASRTSGSDNSPLHF	TGTGCCAGCAGGACCTCTGGGTCAGATAATTCACCCCTCCACTTT
TRBV25-1	TRBJ1-3	NA	TRBD1	CASSTPRPGQGVPYSNTIYF	TGTGCCAGCAGCACCCCTCGCCCGGGACAGGGGGTGCCATATTCGAACACCATATATTTT
TRBV4-1	TRBJ2-3	NA	NA	CASSQDGGGTTVDTQYF	TGCGCCAGCAGCCAAGATGGGGGCGGGACAACGGTAGATACGCAGTATTTT
TRBV11-2	TRBJ2-2	NA	TRBD2	CASSPSPLWGRDTGELFF	TGTGCCAGTAGCCCTTCCCCCCTTTGGGGGAGGGACACCGGGGAGCTGTTTTTT
TRBV20-1	TRBJ2-1	NA	NA	CSRSEGARNEQFF	TGCAGCCGGTCGGAGGGGGCGAGGAATGAGCAGTTCTTC
TRBV9	TRBJ2-1	few	TRBD2	CASSTGTSVYNEQFF	TGTGCCAGCAGCACCGGGACTAGCGTATACAATGAGCAGTTCTTC
TRBV14	TRBJ2-1	NA	TRBD2	CASSQGLTSWSGVVQFF	TGTGCCAGCAGCCAGGGCCTGACTAGCTGGTCCGGGGTGGTGCAGTTCTTC
TRBV25-1	TRBJ2-2	few	NA	CASSNRGRNTGELFF	TGTGCCAGCAGTAATCGGGGGCGGAACACCGGGGAGCTGTTTTTT
TRBV7-9	TRBJ2-1	many	TRBD2	CASSPSGNYNEQFF	TGTGCCAGCAGCCCTAGCGGGAACTACAATGAGCAGTTCTTC
TRBV12-3/TRBV12-4	TRBJ2-4	NA	NA	CASSFVPLAKNIQYF	TGTGCCAGCAGTTTTGTTCCACTAGCCAAAAACATTCAGTACTTC
TRBV3-1	TRBJ2-7	few	NA	CASSPTGLGEQYF	TGTGCCAGCAGCCCTACAGGGTTGGGCGAGCAGTACTTC
TRBV2	TRBJ2-5	NA	TRBD2	CASKEGGPVETQYF	TGTGCCAGCAAAGAGGGAGGGCCGGTTGAGACCCAGTACTTC
TRBV20-1	TRBJ2-3	NA	NA	CSARDHTQYF	TGCAGTGCTAGAGATCATACGCAGTATTTT
TRBV2	TRBJ1-5	NA	NA	CASSDGGRAPQHF	TGTGCCAGCAGTGATGGGGGAAGGGCGCCCCAGCATTTT
TRBV11-2	TRBJ1-2	NA	TRBD1	CASSFRDRVHYGYTF	TGTGCCAGCAGCTTTCGTGACAGGGTTCATTATGGCTACACCTTC
TRBV15	TRBJ2-7	NA	TRBD1	CATSTRDSYEQYF	TGTGCCACCAGCACCCGGGACAGCTACGAGCAGTACTTC
TRBV7-7	TRBJ2-5	NA	NA	CASSSRLAGETQYF	TGTGCCAGCAGCTCCCGGCTAGCCGGGGAGACCCAGTACTTC
TRBV13	TRBJ1-3	few	NA	CASSATRDGSSGNTIYF	TGTGCCAGCAGCGCCACCCGGGACGGCAGCTCTGGAAACACCATATATTTT
TRBV7-9	TRBJ2-3	few	NA	CASSLVLSVTDTQYF	TGTGCCAGCAGCTTAGTCCTTAGCGTAACAGATACGCAGTATTTT
TRBV11-2	TRBJ1-1	NA	NA	CASSLVLTGPNTEAFF	TGTGCCAGCAGCTTAGTTCTAACAGGCCCAAACACTGAAGCTTTCTTT
TRBV12-3/TRBV12-4	TRBJ2-1	few	TRBD2	CASSLMTSGNEQFF	TGTGCCAGCAGTTTAATGACTAGCGGTAATGAGCAGTTCTTC
TRBV3-1	TRBJ2-1	NA	NA	CASSQVPLFRREHNEQFF	TGTGCCAGCAGCCAAGTCCCCCTTTTTAGGAGGGAACACAATGAGCAGTTCTTC
TRBV9	TRBJ2-7	few	NA	CASSVRADSYEQYF	TGTGCCAGCAGCGTAAGGGCGGATTCCTACGAGCAGTACTTC
TRBV20-1	TRBJ2-1	NA	NA	CSARKPLTYSYNEQFF	TGCAGTGCTCGAAAGCCCCTAACATACTCCTACAATGAGCAGTTCTTC
TRBV5-1	TRBJ2-1	few	NA	CASSPQRATYNEQFF	TGCGCCAGCAGCCCCCAGCGGGCAACCTACAATGAGCAGTTCTTC
TRBV6-1	TRBJ2-3	NA	TRBD1	CASSEAGAGGADTQYF	TGTGCCAGCAGTGAAGCGGGTGCAGGGGGCGCAGATACGCAGTATTTT
TRBV7-9	TRBJ1-1	NA	TRBD1	CASSTPRGGTAEAFF	TGTGCCAGCAGCACTCCCAGGGGGGGAACCGCTGAAGCTTTCTTT
TRBV4-2	TRBJ1-5	few	NA	CASSQGFIEPQHF	TGTGCCAGCAGCCAAGGCTTTATTGAGCCCCAGCATTTT
TRBV5-4	TRBJ2-1	few	NA	CASSSSGTNNEQFF	TGTGCCAGCAGCTCCTCCGGGACAAACAATGAGCAGTTCTTC
TRBV20-1	TRBJ1-2	NA	NA	CSASAGISGYGYTF	TGCAGTGCTAGCGCCGGTATCTCCGGGTATGGCTACACCTTC
TRBV5-5	TRBJ2-1	many	NA	CASSNVQRSYNEQFF	TGTGCCAGCAGCAACGTTCAGCGTTCCTACAATGAGCAGTTCTTC
TRBV20-1	TRBJ1-6	few	NA	CSATPGTANSPLHF	TGCAGTGCTACTCCGGGGACGGCGAATTCACCCCTCCACTTT
TRBV27	TRBJ1-4	once	NA	CASRGWPNEKLFF	TGTGCCAGCCGAGGGTGGCCTAATGAAAAACTGTTTTTT
TRBV2	TRBJ2-1	many	NA	CASSEDGYNEQFF	TGTGCCAGCAGTGAAGACGGCTACAATGAGCAGTTCTTC
TRBV12-3/TRBV12-4	TRBJ2-1	NA	TRBD2	CASSTGTSGKVEQFF	TGTGCCAGCAGCACCGGGACTAGCGGGAAAGTTGAGCAGTTCTTC
TRBV2	TRBJ2-7	NA	TRBD2	CASSVLAGGYEQYF	TGTGCCAGCAGTGTATTAGCGGGAGGATACGAGCAGTACTTC
TRBV12-3/TRBV12-4	TRBJ2-5	NA	NA	CASSLGGEAWETQYF	TGTGCCAGCAGTCTCGGTGGGGAGGCCTGGGAGACCCAGTACTTC
TRBV5-1	TRBJ1-2	few	NA	CASSFFSYGYTF	TGCGCCAGCAGCTTTTTTTCATATGGCTACACCTTC
TRBV3-1	TRBJ1-1	NA	NA	CASSQDFGGRGAFF	TGTGCCAGCAGCCAAGATTTCGGGGGCAGAGGAGCTTTCTTT
TRBV24-1	TRBJ2-2	many	NA	CATSDLGQNTGELFF	TGTGCCACCAGTGACCTTGGACAGAACACCGGGGAGCTGTTTTTT
TRBV5-1	TRBJ2-1	many	NA	CASSLVPGYHEQFF	TGCGCCAGCAGCTTAGTTCCCGGCTATCATGAGCAGTTCTTC
TRBV5-1	TRBJ2-1	NA	TRBD2	CASSLGGGLDEQFF	TGCGCCAGCAGCTTGGGGGGGGGACTAGATGAGCAGTTCTTC
TRBV3-1	TRBJ1-3	many	TRBD1	CASSLTGSGNTIYF	TGTGCCAGCAGCCTGACAGGGTCTGGAAACACCATATATTTT
TRBV5-1	TRBJ2-1	NA	NA	CASSPAVLSDEQFF	TGCGCCAGCAGCCCGGCGGTCCTATCCGATGAGCAGTTCTTC
TRBV27	TRBJ1-1	many	NA	CASSSRIMNTEAFF	TGTGCCAGCAGTTCACGGATTATGAACACTGAAGCTTTCTTT
TRBV5-1	TRBJ2-7	NA	NA	CASASVDREQYF	TGCGCCAGCGCGTCCGTGGACCGTGAGCAGTACTTC
TRBV10-2	TRBJ2-5	NA	TRBD2	CASSGGSGAQETQYF	TGCGCCAGCAGCGGGGGGAGCGGGGCCCAAGAGACCCAGTACTTC
TRBV5-1	TRBJ1-1	few	NA	CASSLSPVNTEAFF	TGCGCCAGCAGCTTGTCGCCGGTGAACACTGAAGCTTTCTTT
TRBV6-1	TRBJ2-2	NA	TRBD1	CASSRGGRPPGELFF	TGTGCCAGCAGCCGAGGGGGCAGGCCCCCCGGGGAGCTGTTTTTT
TRBV5-1	TRBJ2-3	NA	NA	CASRPQGGTDTQYF	TGCGCCAGCAGACCCCAAGGAGGTACAGATACGCAGTATTTT